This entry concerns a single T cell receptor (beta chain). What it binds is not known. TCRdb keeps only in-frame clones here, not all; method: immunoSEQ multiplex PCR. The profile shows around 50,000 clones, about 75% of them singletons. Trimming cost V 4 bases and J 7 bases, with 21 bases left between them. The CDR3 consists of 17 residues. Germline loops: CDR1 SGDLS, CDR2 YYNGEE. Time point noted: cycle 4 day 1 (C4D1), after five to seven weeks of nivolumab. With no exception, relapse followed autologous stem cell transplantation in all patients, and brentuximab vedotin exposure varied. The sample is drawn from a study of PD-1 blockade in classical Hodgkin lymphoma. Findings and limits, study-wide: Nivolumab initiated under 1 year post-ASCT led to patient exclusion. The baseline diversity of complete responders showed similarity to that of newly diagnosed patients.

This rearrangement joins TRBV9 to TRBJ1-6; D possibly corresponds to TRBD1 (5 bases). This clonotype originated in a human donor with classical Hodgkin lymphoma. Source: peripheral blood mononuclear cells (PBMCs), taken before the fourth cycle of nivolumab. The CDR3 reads CASSPGGNWGGNSPLHF. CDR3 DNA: TGTGCCAGCAGCCCCGGGGGAAACTGGGGTGGAAATTCACCCCTCCACTTT.